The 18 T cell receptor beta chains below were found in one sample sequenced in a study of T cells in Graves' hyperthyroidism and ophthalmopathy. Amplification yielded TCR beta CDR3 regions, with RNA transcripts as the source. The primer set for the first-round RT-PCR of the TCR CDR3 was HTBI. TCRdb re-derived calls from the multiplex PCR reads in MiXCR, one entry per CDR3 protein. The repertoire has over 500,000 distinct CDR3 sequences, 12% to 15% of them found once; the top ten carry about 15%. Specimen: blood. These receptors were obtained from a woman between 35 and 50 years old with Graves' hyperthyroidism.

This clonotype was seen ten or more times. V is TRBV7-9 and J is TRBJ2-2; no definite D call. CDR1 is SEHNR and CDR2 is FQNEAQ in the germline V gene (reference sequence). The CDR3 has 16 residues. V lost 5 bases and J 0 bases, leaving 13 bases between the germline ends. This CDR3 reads CASSPPGPANTGELFF. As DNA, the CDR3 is TGTGCCAGCAGCCCTCCCGGTCCGGCGAACACCGGGGAGCTGTTTTTT. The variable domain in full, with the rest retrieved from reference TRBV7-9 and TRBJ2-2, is DTGVSQNPRHKITKRGQNVTFRCDPISEHNRLYWYRQTLGQGPEFLTYFQNEAQLEKSRLLSDRFSAERPKGSFSTLEIQRTEQGDSAMYLCASSPPGPANTGELFFGEGSRLTVL.

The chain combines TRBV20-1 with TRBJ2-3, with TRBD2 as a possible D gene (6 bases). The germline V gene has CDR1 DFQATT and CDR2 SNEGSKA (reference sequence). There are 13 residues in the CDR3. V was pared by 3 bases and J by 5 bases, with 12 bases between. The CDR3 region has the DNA TGCAGTGCTAGGGGGGGAGCTGTAGATACGCAGTATTTT. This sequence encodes CSARGGAVDTQYF.

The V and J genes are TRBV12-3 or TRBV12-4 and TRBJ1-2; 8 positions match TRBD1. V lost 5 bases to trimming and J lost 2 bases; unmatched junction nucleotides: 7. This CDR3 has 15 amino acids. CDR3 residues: CASSTGTGYNYGYTF. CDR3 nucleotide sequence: TGTGCCAGCAGTACCGGGACAGGCTACAACTATGGCTACACCTTC.

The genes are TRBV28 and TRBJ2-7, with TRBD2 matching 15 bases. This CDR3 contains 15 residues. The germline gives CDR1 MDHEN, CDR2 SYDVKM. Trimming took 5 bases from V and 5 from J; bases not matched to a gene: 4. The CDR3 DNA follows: TGTGCCAGCAGTAGGACTAGCGGGAGGGCCCACGAGCAGTACTTC. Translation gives CASSRTSGRAHEQYF.

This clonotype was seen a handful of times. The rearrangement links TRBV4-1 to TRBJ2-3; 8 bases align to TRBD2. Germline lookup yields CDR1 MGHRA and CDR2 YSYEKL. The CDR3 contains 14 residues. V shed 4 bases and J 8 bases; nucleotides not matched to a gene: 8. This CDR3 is CASSPRSGESTQYF. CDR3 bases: TGCGCCAGCAGCCCCCGTAGCGGGGAGAGTACGCAGTATTTT.

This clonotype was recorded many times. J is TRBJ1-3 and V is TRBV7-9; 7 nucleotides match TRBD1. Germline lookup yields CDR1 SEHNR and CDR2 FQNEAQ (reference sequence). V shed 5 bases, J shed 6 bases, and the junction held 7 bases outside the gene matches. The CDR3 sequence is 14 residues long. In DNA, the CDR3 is TGTGCCAGCAGCCGGGGGACAGAGCAAAACACCATATATTTT. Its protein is CASSRGTEQNTIYF. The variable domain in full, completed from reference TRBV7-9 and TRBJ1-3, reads DTGVSQNPRHKITKRGQNVTFRCDPISEHNRLYWYRQTLGQGPEFLTYFQNEAQLEKSRLLSDRFSAERPKGSFSTLEIQRTEQGDSAMYLCASSRGTEQNTIYFGEGSWLTVV.

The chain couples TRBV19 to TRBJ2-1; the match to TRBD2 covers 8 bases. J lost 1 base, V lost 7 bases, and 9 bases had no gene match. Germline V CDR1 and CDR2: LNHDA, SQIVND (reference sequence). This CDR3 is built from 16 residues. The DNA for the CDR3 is TGTGCCAGTACTCCCAGCGGGAGCGGGTCCTACAATGAGCAGTTCTTC. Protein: CASTPSGSGSYNEQFF. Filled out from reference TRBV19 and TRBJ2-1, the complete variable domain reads DGGITQSPKYLFRKEGQNVTLSCEQNLNHDAMYWYRQDPGQGLRLIYYSQIVNDFQKGDIAEGYSVSREKKESFPLTVTSAQKNPTAFYLCASTPSGSGSYNEQFFGPGTRLTVL.

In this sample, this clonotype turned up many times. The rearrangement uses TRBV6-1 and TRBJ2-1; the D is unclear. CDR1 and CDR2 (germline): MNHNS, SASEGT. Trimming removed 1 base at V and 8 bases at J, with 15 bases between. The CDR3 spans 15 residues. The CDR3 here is CASSEGRIVVDEQFF. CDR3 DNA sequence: TGTGCCAGCAGTGAAGGGCGGATAGTTGTCGATGAGCAGTTCTTC.

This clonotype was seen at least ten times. CDR3: CASSQGTEGFYGYTF. The CDR3 nucleotides are TGCGCCAGCAGCCAGGGGACCGAGGGGTTCTATGGCTACACCTTC. This chain connects TRBV5-1 to TRBJ1-2; maybe TRBD1 (6 bases). Trimming shortened V by 4 bases and J by 4 bases, and 17 bases separated the two germline ends. The CDR3 totals 15 residues. Germline lookup yields CDR1 SGHRS and CDR2 YFSETQ.

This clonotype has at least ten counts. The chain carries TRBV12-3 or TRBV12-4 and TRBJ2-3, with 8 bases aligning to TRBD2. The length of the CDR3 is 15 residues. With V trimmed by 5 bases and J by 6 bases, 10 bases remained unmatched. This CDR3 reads CASSPGISGTDTQYF. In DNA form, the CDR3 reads TGTGCCAGCAGTCCCGGGATTAGCGGGACCGATACGCAGTATTTT.

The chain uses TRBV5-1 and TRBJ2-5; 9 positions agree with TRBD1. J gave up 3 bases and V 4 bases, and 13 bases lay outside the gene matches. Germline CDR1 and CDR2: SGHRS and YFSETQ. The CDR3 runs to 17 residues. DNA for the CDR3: TGCGCCAGCAGCCGGGTGACAGGGGGTCTCGTAGAAGAGACCCAGTACTTC. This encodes CASSRVTGGLVEETQYF.

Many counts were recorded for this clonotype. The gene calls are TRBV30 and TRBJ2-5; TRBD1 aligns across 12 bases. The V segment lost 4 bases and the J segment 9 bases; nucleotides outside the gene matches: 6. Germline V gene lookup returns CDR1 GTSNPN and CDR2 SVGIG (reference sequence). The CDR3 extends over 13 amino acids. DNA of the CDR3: TGTGCCTGGAAGGGACAGGGGGCGGCTCCCCAGTACTTC. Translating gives CAWKGQGAAPQYF.

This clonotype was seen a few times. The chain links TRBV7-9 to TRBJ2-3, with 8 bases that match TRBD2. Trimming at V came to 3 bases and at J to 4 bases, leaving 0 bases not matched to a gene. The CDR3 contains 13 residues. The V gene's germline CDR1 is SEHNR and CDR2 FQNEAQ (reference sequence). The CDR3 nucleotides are TGTGCCAGCAGCTTCGGGAGGGCAGATACGCAGTATTTT. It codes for CASSFGRADTQYF. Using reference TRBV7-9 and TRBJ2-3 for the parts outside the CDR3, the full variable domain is DTGVSQNPRHKITKRGQNVTFRCDPISEHNRLYWYRQTLGQGPEFLTYFQNEAQLEKSRLLSDRFSAERPKGSFSTLEIQRTEQGDSAMYLCASSFGRADTQYFGPGTRLTVL.

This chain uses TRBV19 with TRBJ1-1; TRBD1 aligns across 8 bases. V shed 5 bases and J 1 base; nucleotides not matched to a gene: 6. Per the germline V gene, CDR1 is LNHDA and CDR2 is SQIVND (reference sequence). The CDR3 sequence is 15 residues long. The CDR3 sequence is CASSLQGAKNTEAFF. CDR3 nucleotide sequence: TGTGCCAGTAGTCTCCAGGGGGCCAAGAACACTGAAGCTTTCTTT.

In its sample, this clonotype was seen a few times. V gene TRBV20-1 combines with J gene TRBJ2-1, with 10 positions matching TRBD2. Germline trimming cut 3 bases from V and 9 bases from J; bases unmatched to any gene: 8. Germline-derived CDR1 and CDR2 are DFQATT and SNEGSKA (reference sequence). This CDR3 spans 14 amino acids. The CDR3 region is CSASYSGRGSEQFF. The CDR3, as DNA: TGCAGTGCTAGCTACAGCGGGAGGGGAAGTGAGCAGTTCTTC.

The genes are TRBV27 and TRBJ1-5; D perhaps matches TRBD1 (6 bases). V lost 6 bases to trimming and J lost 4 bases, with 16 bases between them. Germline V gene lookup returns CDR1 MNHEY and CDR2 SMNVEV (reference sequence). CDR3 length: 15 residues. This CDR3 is CASREKGGANQPQHF. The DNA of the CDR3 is TGTGCCAGCAGGGAAAAAGGGGGGGCTAATCAGCCCCAGCATTTT.

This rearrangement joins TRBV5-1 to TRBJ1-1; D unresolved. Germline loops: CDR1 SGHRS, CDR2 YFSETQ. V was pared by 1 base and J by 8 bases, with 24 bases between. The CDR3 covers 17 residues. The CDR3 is CASSLQRESGRSSEAFF. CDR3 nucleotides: TGCGCCAGCAGCTTGCAGCGGGAGAGCGGTCGATCGAGCGAAGCTTTCTTT. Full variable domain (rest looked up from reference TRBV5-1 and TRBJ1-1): KAGVTQTPRYLIKTRGQQVTLSCSPISGHRSVSWYQQTPGQGLQFLFEYFSETQRNKGNFPGRFSGRQFSNSRSEMNVSTLELGDSALYLCASSLQRESGRSSEAFFGQGTRLTVV.

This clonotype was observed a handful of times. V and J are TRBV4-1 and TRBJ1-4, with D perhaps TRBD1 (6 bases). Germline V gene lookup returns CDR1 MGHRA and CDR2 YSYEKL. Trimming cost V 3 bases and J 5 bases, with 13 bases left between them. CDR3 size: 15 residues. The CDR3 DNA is TGCGCCAGCAGCCAGTCCAAGGGGGTCAATGAAAAACTGTTTTTT. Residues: CASSQSKGVNEKLFF.